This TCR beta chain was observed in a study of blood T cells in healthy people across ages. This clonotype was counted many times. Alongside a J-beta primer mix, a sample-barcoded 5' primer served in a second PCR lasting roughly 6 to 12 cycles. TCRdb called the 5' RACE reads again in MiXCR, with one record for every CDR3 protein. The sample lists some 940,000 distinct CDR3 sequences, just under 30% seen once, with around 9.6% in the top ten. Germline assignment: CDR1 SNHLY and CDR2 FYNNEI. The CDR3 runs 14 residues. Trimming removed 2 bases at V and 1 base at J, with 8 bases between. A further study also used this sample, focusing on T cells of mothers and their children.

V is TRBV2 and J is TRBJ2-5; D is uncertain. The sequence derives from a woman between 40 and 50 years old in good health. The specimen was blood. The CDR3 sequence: CASSERAAQETQYF. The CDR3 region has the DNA TGTGCCAGCAGTGAAAGGGCGGCCCAAGAGACCCAGTACTTC.